This T cell receptor (beta chain) was recorded in a study of blood T cell repertoires in COVID-19. The overall study: COVID-19 samples collected from the United States, Italy and Spain covered acute and convalescent phases. The cDNA or gDNA used as material had been derived from T cells, B-cell-depleted T cells, or PBMCs.

CDR1 and CDR2 (germline): SGHTS, YDEGEE. The germline V and J ends were trimmed by 1 base and 5 bases, with 15 bases remaining between them. This CDR3 has 16 amino acids. Profiling relied on immunoSEQ multiplex PCR, and the TCRdb table lists in-frame clones only, not all of them. The table records roughly 260,000 clones, roughly 89% of them present only once. The specimen sequenced was PBMCs or T cells enriched from blood (not recorded which). This clonotype was obtained from a woman aged 25 to 39 with acute COVID-19. This chain links TRBV5-8 with TRBJ1-4; D unresolved. The CDR3 sequence: CASSLWAEGRNEKLFF. The CDR3 DNA sequence: TGTGCCAGCAGCTTGTGGGCAGAGGGAAGGAATGAAAAACTGTTTTTT.